The 18 T cell receptor beta chains presented below share a single source sample, sequenced in a study of immune evolution from preneoplasia to lung adenocarcinoma. TCRdb keeps only in-frame clones here, not all; method: immunoSEQ multiplex PCR. This table holds under 6,500 clones, more than 60% found once. The sample consisted of FFPE adjacent normal lung tissue. The receptors originated from a person aged 65-85 years with lung adenocarcinoma.

V gene TRBV5-8 combines with J gene TRBJ1-4; D uncertain. Trimming left V 4 bases short and J 3 bases short, with 13 bases between. The CDR3 contains 15 residues. CDR1 is SGHTS and CDR2 is YDEGEE in the germline V gene. The CDR3 sequence: CASSQNQGANEKLFF. Here the CDR3 DNA reads TGTGCCAGCAGCCAGAACCAAGGAGCTAATGAAAAACTGTTTTTT. Full variable domain (outside the CDR3, taken from reference TRBV5-8 and TRBJ1-4): EAGVTQSPTHLIKTRGQQATLRCSPISGHTSVYWYQQALGLGLQFLLWYDEGEERNRGNFPPRFSGRQFPNYSSELNVNALELEDSALYLCASSQNQGANEKLFFGSGTQLSVL.

This clone was seen a few times. The chain recombines TRBV18 with TRBJ2-1; D gene unclear. The V and J ends lost 3 bases and 0 bases respectively, with 12 bases between them. CDR3 length equals 16 residues. Per germline, CDR1 KGHSH and CDR2 LQKENI. CDR3 sequence: CASSPPDWTSYNEQFF. Written as DNA, the CDR3 is TGTGCCAGCTCACCTCCTGACTGGACCTCCTACAATGAGCAGTTCTTC.

The chain is built from TRBV19 and TRBJ1-6, with D tentatively TRBD1 (6 bases). Trimming took off 6 bases at V and 8 bases at J, with 11 bases between the two ends. The CDR3 length is 13 residues. Germline V lookup: CDR1 LNHDA, CDR2 SQIVND (reference sequence). This CDR3 reads CASSQRQDSPLHF. CDR3 DNA: TGTGCCAGTAGCCAAAGACAGGATTCACCCCTCCACTTT. Filled out from reference TRBV19 and TRBJ1-6, the complete variable domain reads DGGITQSPKYLFRKEGQNVTLSCEQNLNHDAMYWYRQDPGQGLRLIYYSQIVNDFQKGDIAEGYSVSREKKESFPLTVTSAQKNPTAFYLCASSQRQDSPLHFGNGTRLTVT.

The J gene is TRBJ2-7, the V gene TRBV7-6; D tentatively fits TRBD1 or TRBD2 (5 bases each). Between the trimmed V and J ends, which lost 1 base and 7 bases, there was a span of 14 bases. There are 14 residues in the CDR3. Germline CDR1 reads SGHVS; CDR2 reads FNYEAQ. The DNA for the CDR3 is TGTGCCAGCAGCTTAGACGGGGCCGCCGGGGAGCAGTACTTC. Its translation: CASSLDGAAGEQYF.

In its sample, this clone was seen a few times. The chain links TRBV6-1 to TRBJ1-1, with D possibly matching TRBD1 (5 bases). Trimming cost V 11 bases and J 1 base, with 14 bases left between them. CDR1 is MNHNS, CDR2 SASEGT, per germline. The CDR3 spans 13 residues. The CDR3 coding sequence is TGTGCCGGGGGGGACTCCGCGAACACTGAAGCTTTCTTT. This translates into CAGGDSANTEAFF.

The sample holds a few counts of this clone. V is TRBV25-1 and J is TRBJ2-3; D call uncertain. Trimming took off 2 bases at V and 3 bases at J, with 3 bases between the two ends. This CDR3 comprises 12 residues. Germline loops: CDR1 MGHDK, CDR2 SYGVNS. The chain's CDR3 is CASSEITDTQYF. In DNA form, the CDR3 reads TGTGCCAGCAGTGAAATTACAGATACGCAGTATTTT.

V gene TRBV5-6 combines with J gene TRBJ2-2; 16 bases align to TRBD2. CDR1 is SGHDT and CDR2 is YYEEEE in the germline V gene. V shed 4 bases, J shed 11 bases, and the junction held 14 bases outside the gene matches. The CDR3 contains 18 residues. The DNA for the CDR3 is TGTGCCAGCAGCCCGGGACTAGCGGGAGGGCCGAGGCGCGGTGAGCTGTTTTTT. Translation gives CASSPGLAGGPRRGELFF.

This rearrangement joins TRBV5-1 to TRBJ2-5; D is ambiguous. CDR3 length: 16 amino acids. In germline, CDR1 is SGHRS, CDR2 YFSETQ. With 1 base removed from V and 1 base from J, the gap between germline ends came to 14 bases. Written as DNA, the CDR3 is TGCGCCAGCAGCTTGACCTACGGCAGGACCCAAGAGACCCAGTACTTC. This gives the protein CASSLTYGRTQETQYF.

This chain joins TRBV7-9 and TRBJ2-3, with D maybe TRBD1 (6 bases). Trimming pared 8 bases from V and 0 bases from J, leaving 27 bases between. Germline CDR1 is SEHNR and CDR2 is FQNEAQ (reference sequence). This CDR3 comprises 19 residues. CDR3 amino acids: CASQTLTFLGGTSTDTQYF. CDR3 in DNA: TGTGCCAGCCAAACACTCACTTTTTTAGGGGGAACTAGCACAGATACGCAGTATTTT. The full variable domain, completed using reference TRBV7-9 and TRBJ2-3, is DTGVSQNPRHKITKRGQNVTFRCDPISEHNRLYWYRQTLGQGPEFLTYFQNEAQLEKSRLLSDRFSAERPKGSFSTLEIQRTEQGDSAMYLCASQTLTFLGGTSTDTQYFGPGTRLTVL.

In its sample, this clone was seen once. This sequence joins TRBV5-1 and TRBJ1-6, with D possibly being TRBD1 (5 bases). CDR3 length: 15 amino acids. V was shortened by 3 bases and J by 3 bases, with 10 bases between the two germline ends. Germline V gives CDR1 SGHRS, CDR2 YFSETQ. The CDR3, as DNA: TGCGCCAGCAGCTACCGGGACCTCTATAATTCACCCCTCCACTTT. This gives the protein CASSYRDLYNSPLHF.

The V call is TRBV9, the J call TRBJ2-2, with D uncertain. CDR3 size: 11 residues. Germline CDR1 reads SGDLS; CDR2 reads YYNGEE. V lost 4 bases and J 4 bases, leaving 2 bases between the germline ends. CDR3 sequence (DNA): TGTGCCAGCAGCCGCACCGGGGAGCTGTTTTTT. It codes for CASSRTGELFF.

The rearrangement links TRBV5-1 to TRBJ1-5; no reliable D call. Per germline, CDR1 SGHRS and CDR2 YFSETQ. This CDR3 region has 13 residues. V was shortened by 0 bases and J by 4 bases, with 5 bases between the two germline ends. CDR3 coding DNA: TGCGCCAGCAGCTTGGATTTGAATCAGCCCCAGCATTTT. Amino acid sequence: CASSLDLNQPQHF.

This clone was counted only a few times. V usage is TRBV14 and J usage is TRBJ1-2; weak D call: TRBD1 (6 bases). Between the trimmed V and J ends, which lost 4 bases and 0 bases, there was a span of 18 bases. Germline V gene lookup returns CDR1 SGHDN and CDR2 FVKESK. The CDR3 runs 17 residues. CDR3 sequence: CASSPDLGQHTNYGYTF. CDR3 nucleotide sequence: TGTGCCAGCAGCCCAGACCTTGGACAGCATACTAACTATGGCTACACCTTC.

The chain combines TRBV19 with TRBJ1-1; no firm D call. There are 13 residues in the CDR3. CDR1 is LNHDA and CDR2 is SQIVND in the germline V gene (reference sequence). Trimming left V 5 bases short and J 2 bases short, with 9 bases between. The CDR3 bases are TGTGCCAGTAGTTCTACATTAAACACTGAAGCTTTCTTT. It yields the protein CASSSTLNTEAFF.

The J gene is TRBJ2-2, the V gene TRBV11-2; 12 nucleotides line up with TRBD2. Trimming took 3 bases from V and 7 from J; bases not matched to a gene: 9. This CDR3 is 17 amino acids long. The germline CDR1 and CDR2 sequences are SGHAT and FQNNGV. CDR3 protein: CASSFLAGGTQGGELFF. In DNA form, the CDR3 reads TGTGCCAGCAGCTTCCTAGCGGGGGGGACCCAAGGCGGGGAGCTGTTTTTT.

The genes are TRBV6-1 and TRBJ2-7, with 8 bases aligning to TRBD1. CDR1 is MNHNS and CDR2 is SASEGT in the germline V gene. The trim removed 3 bases at V and 4 bases at J, leaving 11 bases unmatched. This CDR3 region has 16 residues. The CDR3, as DNA: TGTGCCAGCAGTGATGGCCTGACAGGGGAAGGATACGAGCAGTACTTC. Its translation: CASSDGLTGEGYEQYF.

CDR3 loop: CASSPRTGGNTGELFF. The CDR3 nucleotides are TGTGCCAGCAGCCCGCGGACAGGGGGCAATACCGGGGAGCTGTTTTTT. The chain joins TRBV7-2 to TRBJ2-2; 11 bases align to TRBD1. The CDR3 sequence is 16 residues long. After removal of 5 bases from V and 5 bases from J, the junction contained 7 bases not matched to a gene. The germline V gene has CDR1 SGHTA and CDR2 FQGNSA.

The CDR3 coding sequence is TGTGCTAGTGGTTTGGGGGACAGGGGTCAGCCCCAGCATTTT. Its protein is CASGLGDRGQPQHF. The rearrangement links TRBV12-5 to TRBJ1-5; 10 bases agree with TRBD1. V was pared by 1 base and J by 6 bases, with 0 bases of the junction left unmatched. CDR3 length: 14 residues. Germline V gives CDR1 LGHNT, CDR2 FRNRAP.